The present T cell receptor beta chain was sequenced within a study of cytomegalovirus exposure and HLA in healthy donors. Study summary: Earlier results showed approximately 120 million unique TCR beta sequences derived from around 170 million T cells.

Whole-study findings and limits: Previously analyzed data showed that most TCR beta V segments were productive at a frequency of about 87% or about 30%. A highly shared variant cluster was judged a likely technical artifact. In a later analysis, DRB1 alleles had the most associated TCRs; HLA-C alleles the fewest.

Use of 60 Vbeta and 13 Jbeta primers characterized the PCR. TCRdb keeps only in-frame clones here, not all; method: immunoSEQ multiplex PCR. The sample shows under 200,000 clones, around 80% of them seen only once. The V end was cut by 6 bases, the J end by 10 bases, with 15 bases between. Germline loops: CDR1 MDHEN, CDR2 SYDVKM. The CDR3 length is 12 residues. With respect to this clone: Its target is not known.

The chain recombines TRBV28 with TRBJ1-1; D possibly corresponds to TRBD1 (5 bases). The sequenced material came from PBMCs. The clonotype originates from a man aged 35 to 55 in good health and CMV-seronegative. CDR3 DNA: TGTGCCAGCAGATACTCTGGGGACTCAGCTTTCTTT. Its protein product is CASRYSGDSAFF.